This T cell receptor (beta chain) is drawn from a study of T cells in localized non-small cell lung cancer. Study-wide points: In uninvolved adjacent lung, T cell clonality reached its highest value, exceeding tumor. Prolonged overall survival went with higher T cell density in the blood. Among the top 100 tumor clones, a median about 57 appeared in adjacent lung.

About this clone: Its antigen is undetermined.

The protocol was immunoSEQ multiplex PCR, while the TCRdb copy is restricted to in-frame clones and leaves out a portion. Counted here are 100,000 to 150,000 clones, roughly 90% occurring once; the ten biggest clones make up around 1.7%. The sample here was peripheral blood, taken before any cancer treatment. The receptor comes from a female donor over 55 with stage I lung adenocarcinoma.

In DNA form, the CDR3 reads TGTGCCAGCTCACCGCTAAATTTACAGGGGGTCAGGCAGCCCCAGCATTTT. This encodes CASSPLNLQGVRQPQHF. The chain has TRBV18 and TRBJ1-5; 8 positions agree with TRBD1. V shed 3 bases and J 7 bases; nucleotides not matched to a gene: 14. CDR1 is KGHSH and CDR2 is LQKENI in the germline V gene. The CDR3 loop spans 17 amino acids.